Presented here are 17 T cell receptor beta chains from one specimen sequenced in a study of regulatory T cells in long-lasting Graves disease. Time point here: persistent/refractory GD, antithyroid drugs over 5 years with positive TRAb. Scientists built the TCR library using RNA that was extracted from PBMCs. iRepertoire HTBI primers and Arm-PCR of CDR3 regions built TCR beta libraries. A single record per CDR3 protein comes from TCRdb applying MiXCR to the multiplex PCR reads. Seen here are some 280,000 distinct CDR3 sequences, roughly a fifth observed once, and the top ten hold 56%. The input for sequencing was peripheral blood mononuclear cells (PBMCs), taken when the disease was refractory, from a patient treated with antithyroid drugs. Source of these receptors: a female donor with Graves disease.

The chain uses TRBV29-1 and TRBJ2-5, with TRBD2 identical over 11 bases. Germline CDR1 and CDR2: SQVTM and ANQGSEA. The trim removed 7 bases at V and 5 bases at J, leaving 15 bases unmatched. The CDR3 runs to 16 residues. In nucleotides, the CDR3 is TGCAGCGCGTGGTCGAGTAGCGGGAGGGCCAGCGAGACCCAGTACTTC. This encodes CSAWSSSGRASETQYF.

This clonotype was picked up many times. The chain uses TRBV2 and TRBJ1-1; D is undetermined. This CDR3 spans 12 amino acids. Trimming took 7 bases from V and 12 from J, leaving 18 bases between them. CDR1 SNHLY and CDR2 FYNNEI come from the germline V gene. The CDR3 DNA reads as TGTGCCAGCAATACAATACAAGCGGCAACTTTCTTT. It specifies CASNTIQAATFF.

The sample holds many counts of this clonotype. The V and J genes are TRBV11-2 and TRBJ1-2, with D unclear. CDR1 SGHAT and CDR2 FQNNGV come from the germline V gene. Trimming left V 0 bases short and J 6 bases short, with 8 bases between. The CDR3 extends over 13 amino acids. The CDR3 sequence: CASSLEAGDGYTF. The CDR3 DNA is TGTGCCAGCAGCTTAGAAGCAGGAGATGGCTACACCTTC.

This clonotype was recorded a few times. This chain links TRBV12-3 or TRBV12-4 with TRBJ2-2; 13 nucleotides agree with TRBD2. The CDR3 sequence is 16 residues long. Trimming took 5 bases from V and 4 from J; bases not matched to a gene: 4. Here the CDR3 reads CASSPGLAGVTGELFF. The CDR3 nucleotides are TGTGCCAGCAGTCCTGGACTAGCGGGAGTCACCGGGGAGCTGTTTTTT.

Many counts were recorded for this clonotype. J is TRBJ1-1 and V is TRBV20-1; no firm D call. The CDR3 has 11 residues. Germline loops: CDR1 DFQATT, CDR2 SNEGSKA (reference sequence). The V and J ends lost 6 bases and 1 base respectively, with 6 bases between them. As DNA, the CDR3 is TGCAGTGCGAGCAAGAACACTGAAGCTTTCTTT. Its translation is CSASKNTEAFF.

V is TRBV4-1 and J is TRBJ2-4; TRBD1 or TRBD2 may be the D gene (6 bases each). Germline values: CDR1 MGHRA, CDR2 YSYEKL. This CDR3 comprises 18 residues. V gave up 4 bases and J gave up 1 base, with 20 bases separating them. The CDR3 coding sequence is TGCGCCAGCAGCCGAGGGCGTCAAGGGGGGCCGGCCAAAAACATTCAGTACTTC. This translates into CASSRGRQGGPAKNIQYF.

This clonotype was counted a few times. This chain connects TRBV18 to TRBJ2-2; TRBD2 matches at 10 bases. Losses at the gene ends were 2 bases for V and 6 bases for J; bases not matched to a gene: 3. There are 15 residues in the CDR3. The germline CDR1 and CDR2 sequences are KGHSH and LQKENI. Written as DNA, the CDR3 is TGTGCCAGCTCACCATGGACTAGCGGTTCCGGGGAGCTGTTTTTT. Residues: CASSPWTSGSGELFF.

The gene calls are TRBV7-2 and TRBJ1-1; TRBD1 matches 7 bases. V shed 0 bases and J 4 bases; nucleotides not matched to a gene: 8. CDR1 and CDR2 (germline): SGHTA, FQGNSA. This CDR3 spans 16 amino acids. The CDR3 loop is CASSLALRGRGTEAFF. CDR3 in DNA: TGTGCCAGCAGCTTAGCGCTTAGGGGGCGCGGCACTGAAGCTTTCTTT.

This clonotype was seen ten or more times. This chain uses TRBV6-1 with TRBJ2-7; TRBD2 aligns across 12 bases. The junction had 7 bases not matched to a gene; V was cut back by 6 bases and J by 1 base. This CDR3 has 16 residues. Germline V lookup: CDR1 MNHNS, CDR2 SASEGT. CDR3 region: CASRRLAGVNSYEQYF. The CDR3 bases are TGTGCCAGCAGGCGACTAGCGGGAGTGAATTCCTACGAGCAGTACTTC.

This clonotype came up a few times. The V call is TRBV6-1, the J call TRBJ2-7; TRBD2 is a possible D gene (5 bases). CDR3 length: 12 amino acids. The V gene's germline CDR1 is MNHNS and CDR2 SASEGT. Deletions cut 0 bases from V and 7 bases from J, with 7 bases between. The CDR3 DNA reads TGTGCCAGCAGTGAAGCGGGGAGAGAGCAGTACTTC. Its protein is CASSEAGREQYF.

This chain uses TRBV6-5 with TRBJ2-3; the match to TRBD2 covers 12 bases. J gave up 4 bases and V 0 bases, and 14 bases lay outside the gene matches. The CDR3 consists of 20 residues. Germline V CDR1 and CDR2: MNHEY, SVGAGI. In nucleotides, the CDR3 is TGTGCCAGCAGTTACTCCATCCGAGTGCGACTAGCGGGAGTTTCAGATACGCAGTATTTT. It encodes CASSYSIRVRLAGVSDTQYF.

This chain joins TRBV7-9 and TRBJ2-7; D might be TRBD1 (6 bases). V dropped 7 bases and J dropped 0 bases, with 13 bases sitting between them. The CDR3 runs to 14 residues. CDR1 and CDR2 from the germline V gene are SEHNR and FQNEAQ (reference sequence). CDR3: CASTPQGSSYEQYF. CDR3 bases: TGTGCCAGCACCCCACAGGGTTCCTCCTACGAGCAGTACTTC.

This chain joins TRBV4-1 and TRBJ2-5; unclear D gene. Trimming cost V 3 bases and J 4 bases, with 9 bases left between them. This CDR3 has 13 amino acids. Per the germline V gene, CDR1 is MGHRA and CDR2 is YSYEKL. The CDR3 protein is CASSQWRRETQYF. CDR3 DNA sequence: TGCGCCAGCAGCCAGTGGCGTAGAGAGACCCAGTACTTC.

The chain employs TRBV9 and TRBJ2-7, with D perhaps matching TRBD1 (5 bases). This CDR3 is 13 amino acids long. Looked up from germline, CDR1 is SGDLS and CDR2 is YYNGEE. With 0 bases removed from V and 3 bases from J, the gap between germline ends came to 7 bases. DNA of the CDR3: TGTGCCAGCAGCGTAGAGCAGGGCTACGAGCAGTACTTC. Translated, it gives CASSVEQGYEQYF.

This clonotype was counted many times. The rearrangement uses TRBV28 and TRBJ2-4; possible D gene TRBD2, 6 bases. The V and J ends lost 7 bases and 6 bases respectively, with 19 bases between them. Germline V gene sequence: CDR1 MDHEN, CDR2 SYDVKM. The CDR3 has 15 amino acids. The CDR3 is CASKAGPRNPNIQYF. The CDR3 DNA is TGTGCCAGCAAGGCGGGACCCCGGAATCCAAACATTCAGTACTTC.

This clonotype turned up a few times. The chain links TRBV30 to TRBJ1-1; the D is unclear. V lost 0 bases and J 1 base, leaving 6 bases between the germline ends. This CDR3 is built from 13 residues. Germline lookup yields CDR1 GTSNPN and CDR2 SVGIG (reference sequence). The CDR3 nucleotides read TGTGCCTGGAGTGTTCTCCCGAACACTGAAGCTTTCTTT. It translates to CAWSVLPNTEAFF.

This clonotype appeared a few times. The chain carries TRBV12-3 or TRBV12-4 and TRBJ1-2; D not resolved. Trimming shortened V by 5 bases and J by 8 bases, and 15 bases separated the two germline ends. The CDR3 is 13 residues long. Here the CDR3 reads CASSPLVEGGYTF. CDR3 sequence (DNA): TGTGCCAGCAGTCCCCTTGTCGAGGGAGGCTACACCTTC.